This entry is about one T cell receptor beta chain. The data were taken from a study of blood T cell repertoires in COVID-19. About the study: Acute-phase and convalescent COVID-19 samples originated in the United States, Italy and Spain.

The repertoire was sequenced with immunoSEQ multiplex PCR; TCRdb's copy has only in-frame clones and lacks some. Altogether approximately 210,000 clones are present, 70% to 85% being singletons, with the ten largest covering about 3.7%. The germline CDR1 and CDR2 sequences are MNHNS and SASEGT. The J segment lost 3 bases and the V segment lost 4 bases, leaving 14 bases of the junction unmatched. This CDR3 is 18 amino acids long. This receptor was identified in a woman between 55 and 75 years old who had recovered from COVID-19. The chain links TRBV6-1 to TRBJ2-7; 11 positions match TRBD1. The sequenced material came from PBMCs or T cells enriched from blood (not recorded which). CDR3 in amino acids: CASSVVPGQGGPVYEQYF. Here the CDR3 DNA reads TGTGCCAGCAGTGTCGTCCCGGGACAGGGGGGACCCGTCTACGAGCAGTACTTC.